These 18 T cell receptor beta chains were all obtained from the same sample, sequenced in a study of cytomegalovirus exposure and HLA in healthy donors. Vbeta (60) and Jbeta (13) primers were used in the PCR. TCRdb's table, derived via immunoSEQ multiplex PCR, lists solely in-frame clones and lacks some. The repertoire consists of 55,000 to 85,000 clones, with 55% to 70% occurring once and the leading ten covering approximately 3%. Sequencing was done on a sample of PBMCs. Every receptor here comes from a woman aged 45 to 65 in good health and CMV-seronegative.

The rearrangement uses TRBV18 and TRBJ2-7; D not resolved. This CDR3 contains 12 residues. The germline gives CDR1 KGHSH, CDR2 LQKENI. The V end lost 7 bases, the J end lost 4 bases, and 11 bases lay between the germline ends. CDR3 residues: CASFAERYEQYF. DNA of the CDR3: TGTGCCAGCTTCGCAGAAAGATACGAGCAGTACTTC.

This sequence joins TRBV15 and TRBJ2-1; no clear D. CDR3 length equals 15 residues. From germline, CDR1 is LNHNV and CDR2 YYDKDF (reference sequence). Trimming shortened V by 0 bases and J by 0 bases, and 6 bases separated the two germline ends. The CDR3 sequence is CATSRDPNSYNEQFF. For the CDR3, the DNA is TGTGCCACCAGCAGAGATCCCAACTCCTACAATGAGCAGTTCTTC.

V gene TRBV9 combines with J gene TRBJ2-3, with 14 positions matching TRBD2. The CDR3 spans 16 residues. With 4 bases clipped from V and 5 bases from J, the junction kept 6 bases outside the gene matches. Germline V gives CDR1 SGDLS, CDR2 YYNGEE. The CDR3 nucleotides read TGTGCCAGCAGCCAGGGACTAGCGGGAGTGCGAGATACGCAGTATTTT. It translates to CASSQGLAGVRDTQYF.

In this sample, this clone turned up a few times. V and J are TRBV28 and TRBJ2-1; D uncertain. The germline gives CDR1 MDHEN, CDR2 SYDVKM. The CDR3 is made up of 10 amino acids. The V end lost 4 bases, the J end lost 7 bases, and 2 bases lay between the germline ends. CDR3 nucleotide sequence: TGTGCCAGCAGTTCTAATGAGCAGTTCTTC. Translated, it gives CASSSNEQFF.

The chain has TRBV4-3 and TRBJ1-3; 8 bases agree with TRBD1. The V gene's germline CDR1 is LGHNA and CDR2 YSLEER. Trimming cost V 5 bases and J 3 bases; bases outside gene matches: 9. This CDR3 is 16 amino acids long. CDR3 loop: CASSVQGVSFGNTIYF. The CDR3 DNA reads as TGCGCCAGCAGCGTACAGGGGGTATCGTTTGGAAACACCATATATTTT.

This rearrangement joins TRBV16 to TRBJ2-2; TRBD2 is a possible D gene (5 bases). The V end was cut by 4 bases, the J end by 6 bases, with 15 bases between. The germline gives CDR1 KGHSY, CDR2 FQNENV. The CDR3 length is 15 residues. The CDR3 DNA is TGTGCCAGCAGCCCCCGAGGGCCCGCGGCCGGGGAGCTGTTTTTT. It codes for CASSPRGPAAGELFF. The variable domain in full, completed from reference TRBV16 and TRBJ2-2, reads GEEVAQTPKHLVRGEGQKAKLYCAPIKGHSYVFWYQQVLKNEFKFLISFQNENVFDETGMPKERFSAKCLPNSPCSLEIQATKLEDSAVYFCASSPRGPAAGELFFGEGSRLTVL.

The gene calls are TRBV13 and TRBJ2-7, with 9 bases aligning to TRBD2. The V gene's germline CDR1 is PRHDT and CDR2 FYEKMQ (reference sequence). The length of the CDR3 is 16 residues. V lost 5 bases to trimming and J lost 3 bases; unmatched junction nucleotides: 11. CDR3 DNA: TGTGCCAGCAGCCCCCCTCCGGGGCGGGAGGGCTACGAGCAGTACTTC. Translating it yields CASSPPPGREGYEQYF.

The V gene is TRBV29-1, the J gene TRBJ2-7; TRBD1 matches at 11 bases. V lost 7 bases and J lost 6; bases outside the gene matches: 8. This CDR3 region has 13 residues. Germline V gives CDR1 SQVTM, CDR2 ANQGSEA. The chain's CDR3 is CSALGQGVSEQYF. The CDR3 nucleotides read TGCAGCGCTTTGGGACAGGGGGTCAGCGAGCAGTACTTC.

This clone was seen a few times. The chain joins TRBV5-4 to TRBJ2-7; TRBD1 might be the D (6 bases). V lost 0 bases and J lost 0, with 13 bases in between. The CDR3 covers 16 residues. Germline V gene data show CDR1 as SGHNT and CDR2 as YYREEE (reference sequence). The CDR3 bases are TGTGCCAGCAGCTTGGGGACAGTCCCCCCCTCCTACGAGCAGTACTTC. This gives the protein CASSLGTVPPSYEQYF. Variable domain in full (rest from reference TRBV5-4 and TRBJ2-7): ETGVTQSPTHLIKTRGQQVTLRCSSQSGHNTVSWYQQALGQGPQFIFQYYREEENGRGNFPPRFSGLQFPNYSSELNVNALELDDSALYLCASSLGTVPPSYEQYFGPGTRLTVT.

The chain recombines TRBV5-1 with TRBJ2-3; no clear D gene. V was cut by 0 bases and J by 2 bases, with 10 bases left in between. The germline gives CDR1 SGHRS, CDR2 YFSETQ. This CDR3 has 15 residues. CDR3 DNA: TGCGCCAGCAGCTTGGTAGCATCCGTCACAGATACGCAGTATTTT. It specifies CASSLVASVTDTQYF.

The V and J genes are TRBV4-1 and TRBJ1-1, with 7 bases identical to TRBD1. This CDR3 is 16 amino acids long. Per germline, CDR1 MGHRA and CDR2 YSYEKL. The V gene end was trimmed by 4 bases and the J gene end by 1 base; junction bases not matched to a gene: 9. The CDR3: CASSPRLDRENTEAFF. CDR3 sequence (DNA): TGCGCCAGCAGCCCACGTCTTGACAGGGAGAACACTGAAGCTTTCTTT.

This clone was seen just once. The rearrangement joins TRBV10-1 to TRBJ2-1; 11 nucleotides agree with TRBD2. The CDR3 is 15 amino acids. In germline, CDR1 is WNHNN, CDR2 SYGVQD (reference sequence). Unmatched junction bases numbered 1, after V lost 2 bases and J lost 4 bases. The CDR3 here is CASSETSGRYNEQFF. In nucleotides, the CDR3 is TGCGCCAGCAGTGAGACTAGCGGGAGATACAATGAGCAGTTCTTC.

The genes are TRBV6-5 and TRBJ2-5; perhaps TRBD1 as D (6 bases). Per germline, CDR1 MNHEY and CDR2 SVGAGI. The germline V and J ends were trimmed by 0 bases and 4 bases, with 15 bases remaining between them. This CDR3 is 16 amino acids long. The CDR3 coding sequence is TGTGCCAGCAGTTACTCTAGCAGGGGTTTCGGAGAGACCCAGTACTTC. Protein product: CASSYSSRGFGETQYF.

This chain connects TRBV4-1 to TRBJ2-5; TRBD2 agrees at 10 bases. Trimming took 0 bases from V and 4 from J; bases not matched to a gene: 8. The germline V gene encodes CDR1 MGHRA and CDR2 YSYEKL. The CDR3 extends over 17 amino acids. CDR3 sequence reads: CASSQDSSGRWRETQYF. The DNA of the CDR3 is TGCGCCAGCAGCCAAGATTCTAGCGGGAGATGGAGAGAGACCCAGTACTTC.

The chain joins TRBV7-3 to TRBJ2-3; 11 positions match TRBD1. V gave up 5 bases and J gave up 6 bases; unmatched junction bases: 4. The CDR3 is made up of 14 amino acids. CDR1 is SGHTA, CDR2 FQGTGA, per germline. The DNA of the CDR3 is TGTGCCAGCAGCCGGACAGGGGGCATCGATACGCAGTATTTT. It is translated as CASSRTGGIDTQYF. Full variable domain (remainder filled in from reference TRBV7-3 and TRBJ2-3): GAGVSQTPSNKVTEKGKYVELRCDPISGHTALYWYRQSLGQGPEFLIYFQGTGAADDSGLPNDRFFAVRPEGSVSTLKIQRTERGDSAVYLCASSRTGGIDTQYFGPGTRLTVL.

The table lists this clone with a few counts. The J gene is TRBJ1-1, the V gene TRBV29-1; weak D call: TRBD1 (6 bases). V gave up 6 bases and J gave up 1 base, with 9 bases separating them. The CDR3 contains 12 residues. The germline V gene encodes CDR1 SQVTM and CDR2 ANQGSEA. CDR3 region: CSVNRANTEAFF. The CDR3 DNA reads as TGCAGCGTAAACAGGGCGAACACTGAAGCTTTCTTT.

The sample holds a few counts of this clone. The rearrangement uses TRBV10-3 and TRBJ2-1, with D tentatively TRBD2 (5 bases). The CDR3 extends over 14 amino acids. V gave up 0 bases and J gave up 9 bases, with 12 bases separating them. CDR1 ENHRY and CDR2 SYGVKD come from the germline V gene. The CDR3 nucleotides read TGTGCCATCAGTGAGTCTGGACTTCTGGGTGAGCAGTTCTTC. As protein: CAISESGLLGEQFF.

Written as DNA, the CDR3 is TGTGCCAGCTCACGGGGGACTAGCGGGGAGACCCAGTACTTC. This translates into CASSRGTSGETQYF. The chain links TRBV18 to TRBJ2-5; 12 positions match TRBD2. V shed 4 bases and J 5 bases; nucleotides not matched to a gene: 2. The CDR3 sequence is 14 residues long. In germline, CDR1 is KGHSH, CDR2 LQKENI.